This T cell receptor (beta chain) was identified during a study of T-cell reconstitution after alpha-beta-depleted transplantation in children. V was clipped by 5 bases and J by 7 bases, with 12 bases between them. This CDR3 region has 13 residues. Library preparation (for TCRbeta) was performed with unique molecular identifiers. In TCRdb, the PCR reads were re-called with MiXCR into one record per CDR3 protein. The table lists roughly 500,000 distinct CDR3 sequences, under 15% of them singletons. This clonotype has a handful of counts. The receptor comes from a human donor who donated a stem cell graft to a child with combined immunodeficiency. The material sequenced was PBMCs from the stem cell graft donor, taken from the stem cell graft. The V gene is TRBV12-3 or TRBV12-4, the J gene TRBJ2-1, with D perhaps TRBD1 (6 bases). CDR3 bases: TGTGCCAGCAGTGAGTGGGGGCGTAATGAGCAGTTCTTC. Residues: CASSEWGRNEQFF.